The present TCR beta chain was sequenced within a study of OX40 agonist ivuxolimab in advanced cancers. The overall study: Partial responses were observed in three patients, of whom one had hepatocellular carcinoma and two had cutaneous melanoma. Study-level results: With doses of 0.1 to 3.0 mg/kg, CD4+ and CD8+ blood T cells had undergone clonal expansion by week 6.

Details on this clone: Its antigen is unidentified.

V was trimmed by 3 bases and J by 5 bases, leaving 16 bases between them. Looked up from germline, CDR1 is SSHAT and CDR2 is FNYEAQ (reference sequence). The CDR3 length is 15 residues. Generated by immunoSEQ multiplex PCR, the TCRdb table keeps only in-frame clones and is missing some. Of about 20,000 clones listed, roughly 86% are singletons. The gene calls are TRBV7-7 and TRBJ2-5; D unresolved. This material consisted of CD4+ or CD8+ T cells sorted from blood, taken in a trial of the OX40 agonist ivuxolimab. The clonotype was recovered from an adult with an advanced solid tumor such as melanoma, head and neck, liver or kidney cancer. CDR3 amino acids: CASSLVLASRETQYF. CDR3 nucleotides: TGTGCCAGCAGCTTGGTTTTAGCCTCTCGGGAGACCCAGTACTTC.